These 27 T cell receptor beta chains share one sample of origin, sequenced in a study of T cells in localized non-small cell lung cancer. This table comes from immunoSEQ multiplex PCR, and its TCRdb copy is limited to in-frame clones, with some not included. The sample shows 35,000 to 50,000 clones, about 91% of them seen only once. The starting material was PBMCs, obtained before any cancer treatment. All receptors come from a woman between 35 and 70 years old with stage II lung adenocarcinoma.

The V call is TRBV7-2, the J call TRBJ2-5; D assignment may be TRBD1 or TRBD2 (5 bases each). The CDR3 length is 15 residues. Germline lookup yields CDR1 SGHTA and CDR2 FQGNSA. The germline V and J ends were trimmed by 1 base and 4 bases, with 13 bases remaining between them. This CDR3 reads CASSLVGGVGETQYF. CDR3 DNA: TGTGCCAGCAGCTTAGTTGGGGGAGTGGGAGAGACCCAGTACTTC.

This clone was observed once. The chain has TRBV6-1 and TRBJ1-5; D is unclear. This CDR3 comprises 13 residues. V lost 8 bases and J 4 bases, leaving 12 bases between the germline ends. Germline V CDR1 and CDR2: MNHNS, SASEGT. The CDR3 spells CASCSAQNQPQHF. In DNA form, the CDR3 reads TGTGCCAGCTGTTCGGCGCAAAATCAGCCCCAGCATTTT.

The V and J genes are TRBV28 and TRBJ1-2; the D is unclear. This CDR3 is 11 amino acids long. Trimming shortened V by 3 bases and J by 7 bases, and 6 bases separated the two germline ends. The germline CDR1 and CDR2 sequences are MDHEN and SYDVKM. The CDR3 region has the DNA TGTGCCAGCAGTTTTCGAGGTGGCTACACCTTC. Its protein product is CASSFRGGYTF.

V gene TRBV29-1 combines with J gene TRBJ2-7, with D perhaps TRBD2 (5 bases). The ends were cut back, 1 base at V and 3 bases at J, with 13 bases in the middle. This CDR3 comprises 14 residues. Looked up from germline, CDR1 is SQVTM and CDR2 is ANQGSEA. The CDR3 bases are TGCAGCGTTGAAGGAATTACGGGGTACTACGAGCAGTACTTC. Its translation is CSVEGITGYYEQYF.

This clone was seen just once. The V and J genes are TRBV7-6 and TRBJ1-5; D remains unclear. The CDR3 contains 13 residues. The V gene lost 3 bases and the J gene lost 1 base, with 4 bases spanning the gap. The germline gives CDR1 SGHVS, CDR2 FNYEAQ. The CDR3 is CASSFGSNQPQHF. The DNA of the CDR3 is TGTGCCAGCAGCTTTGGGAGCAATCAGCCCCAGCATTTT.

The V call is TRBV19, the J call TRBJ2-5, with TRBD2 identical over 7 bases. The germline CDR1 and CDR2 sequences are LNHDA and SQIVND (reference sequence). The CDR3 sequence is 13 residues long. J lost 4 bases, V lost 7 bases, and 6 bases had no gene match. The CDR3 is CASMVGGAETQYF. The CDR3 coding sequence is TGTGCCAGTATGGTGGGAGGGGCAGAGACCCAGTACTTC.

V gene TRBV10-1 combines with J gene TRBJ2-5; D may be TRBD1 or TRBD2 (5 bases each). Per the germline V gene, CDR1 is WNHNN and CDR2 is SYGVQD (reference sequence). CDR3 length: 14 residues. V lost 2 bases to trimming and J lost 3 bases, with 10 bases between them. The CDR3 region has the DNA TGCGCCAGCAGTGAGGGGACGGTAAAAGAGACCCAGTACTTC. It codes for CASSEGTVKETQYF.

CDR3 loop: CASSYGGFGSYEQYF. CDR3 DNA: TGTGCCAGCAGTTACGGGGGATTCGGCTCCTACGAGCAGTACTTC. The chain employs TRBV6-5 and TRBJ2-7; D may match TRBD1 or TRBD2 (5 bases each). This CDR3 is built from 15 residues. V lost 2 bases, J lost 0 bases, and 11 bases lay in between. From germline, CDR1 is MNHEY and CDR2 SVGAGI.

The chain is built from TRBV2 and TRBJ1-1; D is unresolved. V lost 4 bases and J 4 bases, leaving 10 bases between the germline ends. The CDR3 totals 13 residues. CDR1 and CDR2 from the germline V gene are SNHLY and FYNNEI. CDR3 DNA sequence: TGTGCCAGCAGTGTTGGCTTGGGCACTGAAGCTTTCTTT. This encodes CASSVGLGTEAFF. Combining the CDR3 with reference TRBV2 and TRBJ1-1 gives the whole variable domain EPEVTQTPSHQVTQMGQEVILRCVPISNHLYFYWYRQILGQKVEFLVSFYNNEISEKSEIFDDQFSVERPDGSNFTLKIRSTKLEDSAMYFCASSVGLGTEAFFGQGTRLTVV.

This chain links TRBV10-1 with TRBJ2-1; 9 bases align to TRBD2. The junction had 9 bases not matched to a gene; V was cut back by 6 bases and J by 6 bases. The germline V gene has CDR1 WNHNN and CDR2 SYGVQD (reference sequence). The CDR3 contains 15 residues. Here the CDR3 DNA reads TGCGCCAGCAGCCGGGGGAGCGGGGGGCTCAATGAGCAGTTCTTC. Its translation is CASSRGSGGLNEQFF.

This clone occurred once. The chain links TRBV16 to TRBJ1-1; D remains ambiguous. The CDR3 is made up of 15 amino acids. CDR1 is KGHSY, CDR2 FQNENV, per germline. V dropped 2 bases and J dropped 3 bases, with 13 bases sitting between them. The CDR3, as DNA: TGTGCCAGCAGCCAAGGTCTAGGAGGGTACACTGAAGCTTTCTTT. As protein: CASSQGLGGYTEAFF.

This sequence joins TRBV27 and TRBJ2-7, with D possibly called TRBD1 or TRBD2 (5 bases each). The germline V gene has CDR1 MNHEY and CDR2 SMNVEV (reference sequence). Trimming cost V 8 bases and J 2 bases, with 7 bases left between them. The CDR3 is made up of 11 amino acids. The CDR3 sequence: CASRGAYEQYF. In DNA, the CDR3 is TGTGCCAGCCGAGGGGCCTACGAGCAGTACTTC.

The V gene is TRBV6-4, the J gene TRBJ2-1; TRBD1 aligns across 9 bases. The length of the CDR3 is 15 residues. Trimming at V came to 6 bases and at J to 3 bases, leaving 6 bases not matched to a gene. CDR1 MRHNA and CDR2 SNTAGT come from the germline V gene. The CDR3 loop reads CASSPTGGDYNEQFF. Written as DNA, the CDR3 is TGTGCCAGCAGCCCCACAGGGGGCGACTACAATGAGCAGTTCTTC.

The V call is TRBV11-2, the J call TRBJ1-2; D gene unclear. With 2 bases removed from V and 4 bases from J, the gap between germline ends came to 11 bases. The CDR3 has 14 amino acids. Germline-derived CDR1 and CDR2 are SGHAT and FQNNGV. CDR3 in amino acids: CASSLRSDFYGYTF. The CDR3 region has the DNA TGTGCCAGCAGCTTAAGGTCGGACTTCTATGGCTACACCTTC.

The CDR3 spells CASSELGGTFSTDTQYF. In DNA form, the CDR3 reads TGTGCCAGCAGTGAACTGGGCGGTACTTTTAGCACAGATACGCAGTATTTT. The J gene is TRBJ2-3, the V gene TRBV6-1; D ambiguous. Germline CDR1 reads MNHNS; CDR2 reads SASEGT. Trimming stripped 2 bases from V and 0 bases from J, with 15 bases between. The CDR3 contains 17 residues.

This clone has just one count. The J gene is TRBJ2-5, the V gene TRBV7-2; D might be TRBD1 or TRBD2, each matching 6 bases. The germline V gene encodes CDR1 SGHTA and CDR2 FQGNSA. The length of the CDR3 is 13 residues. Trimming stripped 3 bases from V and 7 bases from J, with 12 bases between. The CDR3 loop is CASSFGGARTQYF. For the CDR3, the DNA is TGTGCCAGCAGCTTCGGGGGCGCTAGGACCCAGTACTTC.

This chain connects TRBV19 to TRBJ1-5; D is undetermined. The CDR3 spans 13 residues. Germline V CDR1 and CDR2: LNHDA, SQIVND (reference sequence). The ends were cut back, 4 bases at V and 7 bases at J, with 11 bases in the middle. In DNA, the CDR3 is TGTGCCAGTAGTACTGGGGTGGGGCAGCCCCAGCATTTT. Residues: CASSTGVGQPQHF.

The CDR3 here is CASSGGRSSYNEQFF. The CDR3 nucleotides are TGTGCCAGCAGTGGGGGACGTAGCTCCTACAATGAGCAGTTCTTC. The chain couples TRBV6-1 to TRBJ2-1; D may be TRBD1 or TRBD2 (5 bases each). Germline values: CDR1 MNHNS, CDR2 SASEGT. CDR3 length equals 15 residues. V was clipped by 4 bases and J by 0 bases, with 10 bases between them.

This chain uses TRBV5-1 with TRBJ2-1; possible D gene TRBD2, 5 bases. The CDR3 length is 14 residues. Trimming pared 6 bases from V and 4 bases from J, leaving 14 bases between. Germline CDR1 SGHRS, CDR2 YFSETQ. The CDR3 nucleotides are TGCGCCAGCAAGGTGGACTCGTCATACAATGAGCAGTTCTTC. It codes for CASKVDSSYNEQFF.

The chain combines TRBV7-9 with TRBJ2-5, with D possibly being TRBD1 or TRBD2 (5 bases each). Trimming left V 6 bases short and J 5 bases short, with 19 bases between. The CDR3 spans 15 residues. The germline V gene encodes CDR1 SEHNR and CDR2 FQNEAQ (reference sequence). Here the CDR3 reads CASRRGDGSWETQYF. The CDR3 coding sequence is TGTGCCAGCAGACGGGGCGATGGATCTTGGGAGACCCAGTACTTC.

J is TRBJ1-3 and V is TRBV10-2; D ambiguous. CDR1 WSHSY and CDR2 SAAADI come from the germline V gene. Deletions cut 8 bases from V and 1 base from J, with 12 bases between. The CDR3 covers 14 residues. CDR3 DNA: TGCGCCAGCGCGGAGGGCACTTCTGGAAACACCATATATTTT. Protein: CASAEGTSGNTIYF.

This chain joins TRBV4-1 and TRBJ2-2, with TRBD2 matching 12 bases. V lost 1 base, J lost 6 bases, and 6 bases stayed unmatched. This CDR3 is built from 17 residues. The germline V gene has CDR1 MGHRA and CDR2 YSYEKL. The DNA of the CDR3 is TGCGCCAGCAGCCAAGCTGCTGGACTAGCGGGGCCCGGGGAGCTGTTTTTT. Translating gives CASSQAAGLAGPGELFF.

The genes are TRBV7-2 and TRBJ2-5; 8 nucleotides align to TRBD2. With V trimmed by 2 bases and J by 5 bases, 7 bases remained unmatched. Germline CDR1 is SGHTA and CDR2 is FQGNSA. CDR3 length equals 15 residues. Here the CDR3 reads CASSLNGGGLETQYF. CDR3 DNA: TGTGCCAGCAGCTTAAATGGCGGGGGGCTCGAGACCCAGTACTTC. Based on the CDR3 plus reference TRBV7-2 and TRBJ2-5, the full variable domain is GAGVSQSPSNKVTEKGKDVELRCDPISGHTALYWYRQSLGQGLEFLIYFQGNSAPDKSGLPSDRFSAERTGGSVSTLTIQRTQQEDSAVYLCASSLNGGGLETQYFGPGTRLLVL.

This CDR3 reads CASSYSDPQLNGYTF. CDR3 bases: TGTGCCAGCAGTTACTCCGATCCCCAGTTGAATGGCTACACCTTC. The gene calls are TRBV6-6 and TRBJ1-2; D not resolved. The CDR3 runs 15 residues. The V gene lost 0 bases and the J gene lost 6 bases, with 14 bases spanning the gap. CDR1 and CDR2 from the germline V gene are MNHNY and SVGAGI (reference sequence).

V and J are TRBV11-3 and TRBJ2-2; D is perhaps TRBD2 (6 bases). There are 19 residues in the CDR3. V was pared by 5 bases and J by 6 bases, with 28 bases between. Per the germline V gene, CDR1 is SGHNT and CDR2 is YENEEA. CDR3 region: CASSPRGQGLRGGPGELFF. CDR3 coding DNA: TGTGCCAGCAGCCCTAGGGGCCAGGGACTCCGGGGAGGCCCCGGGGAGCTGTTTTTT.

The chain is built from TRBV5-1 and TRBJ2-5; 8 bases fit TRBD1. Germline V gene data show CDR1 as SGHRS and CDR2 as YFSETQ. The CDR3 has 14 residues. V gave up 3 bases and J gave up 5 bases; unmatched junction bases: 6. The CDR3 protein is CASSSGQGVETQYF. CDR3 nucleotide sequence: TGCGCCAGCAGCTCTGGACAGGGTGTGGAGACCCAGTACTTC.

The rearrangement links TRBV7-6 to TRBJ1-3; perhaps TRBD1 as D (6 bases). The V end was cut by 5 bases, the J end by 2 bases, with 10 bases between. Germline V lookup: CDR1 SGHVS, CDR2 FNYEAQ. This CDR3 spans 14 amino acids. The CDR3 DNA follows: TGTGCCAGCAGCCGGACAGCCCCTGGAAACACCATATATTTT. Its translation: CASSRTAPGNTIYF.